Following are 8 T cell receptor beta chains from one sample sequenced in a study of post-analysis software for immune sequencing data. Whole-study results and caveats: In patients, five or six TRBV segments were more frequent than in controls, with TRBV5-6, TRBV5-1 and TRBV20-1 among them.

Presence of unique molecular identifiers characterized the TCR beta cDNA libraries. TCRdb reprocessed the PCR reads with MiXCR, giving one entry per CDR3 protein. The data hold some 190,000 distinct CDR3 sequences, with approximately 30% observed a single time. These receptors have no known antigen. Material for sequencing was blood. These receptors all come from a girl aged 2-17 years with multiple sclerosis.

This clonotype was seen a few times. This sequence joins TRBV21-1 and TRBJ2-1; TRBD2, the D gene given by the table, was not confirmed from the DNA. TRBV21-1 is deemed a pseudogene. The CDR3 length is 14 residues. The chain's CDR3 is CASSKGESPYEQFF. CDR3 in DNA: TGTGCCAGCAGCAAAGGAGAGAGCCCCTACGAGCAGTTCTTC.

Many counts were recorded for this clonotype. This chain uses TRBV4-2 with TRBJ2-1, with 13 nucleotides matching TRBD2. The CDR3 contains 15 residues. Germline CDR1 reads LGHNA; CDR2 reads YNFKEQ. V dropped 4 bases and J dropped 8; count of bases not matched to a gene: 5. The CDR3 DNA follows: TGTGCCAGCAGCCTATGGACTAGCGGGAGCGATGAGCAGTTCTTC. This encodes CASSLWTSGSDEQFF.

This clonotype was observed once. The CDR3 DNA follows: TGTGCCAGCACTATAGCAAGAGTGAATCCAGATACGCAGTATTTT. Amino acid sequence: CASTIARVNPDTQYF. The chain carries TRBV12-3 or TRBV12-4 and TRBJ2-3; D is uncertain. The CDR3 sequence is 15 residues long. Trimming removed 7 bases from V and 4 bases from J, with 18 bases in between.

This rearrangement joins TRBV5-1 to TRBJ1-2; no clear D gene. The CDR3 totals 13 residues. The V gene lost 4 bases and the J gene lost 8 bases, with 15 bases spanning the gap. Germline V CDR1 and CDR2: SGHRS, YFSETQ. CDR3 DNA: TGCGCCAGCAGCCAGATCCAGCCAGGAGGCTACACCTTC. It yields the protein CASSQIQPGGYTF.

Notes on this clonotype: Just one base apart from a much larger clone, this may be a read error. J is TRBJ2-7 and V is TRBV21-1; the table's D call TRBD2 went unverified against the DNA. TRBV21-1 is listed as a pseudogene. The CDR3 contains 16 residues. CDR3 in DNA: TGTGCCAGCAGCAAAGGGGGAAGCGGGAGATGTAACGAGCAGTACTTC. The encoded protein is CASSKGGSGRCNEQYF.

With regard to this clonotype: A much larger clone lies one base from this, so it may be a read error. This sequence joins TRBV20-1 and TRBJ1-2; TRBD1 might be the D (5 bases). CDR1 is DFQATT, CDR2 SNEGSKA, per germline (reference sequence). The CDR3 covers 11 residues. The CDR3 DNA follows: TGCAGTGGGGACGGGAGGATTGGCCACACCTTC. It is translated as CSGDGRIGHTF.

This clonotype came up many times. The chain has TRBV5-4 and TRBJ1-2, with 8 positions matching TRBD1. Trimming took 4 bases from V and 5 from J; bases not matched to a gene: 7. Germline V gene data show CDR1 as SGHNT and CDR2 as YYREEE (reference sequence). The length of the CDR3 is 14 residues. CDR3 protein: CASSRQGTPYGYTF. DNA of the CDR3: TGTGCCAGCAGCCGACAGGGGACCCCATATGGCTACACCTTC.

The table lists this clonotype with many counts. The chain uses TRBV10-3 and TRBJ1-5, with unresolved D. The CDR3 runs 15 residues. V gave up 0 bases and J gave up 0 bases, with 6 bases separating them. Germline V CDR1 and CDR2: ENHRY, SYGVKD. This CDR3 reads CAISESTDSNQPQHF. For the CDR3, the DNA is TGTGCCATCAGTGAGTCGACTGATAGCAATCAGCCCCAGCATTTT.